The subject of this entry is one T cell receptor (beta chain). The data derive from a study of response to subunit inactivated influenza vaccine. TCRdb re-derived calls from the RT-PCR reads in MiXCR, one entry per CDR3 protein. This table holds approximately 500,000 distinct CDR3 sequences, around 25% found once. The CDR3 contains 16 residues. Germline V gene sequence: CDR1 MNHEY, CDR2 SMNVEV (reference sequence). Trimming took 0 bases from V and 4 from J; bases not matched to a gene: 4. The data were also submitted as part of a second study, on T cells expressing NK-cell markers. As reported in that work: The authors made TCR beta cDNA libraries by 5'RACE template switching. This switching added a universal primer site and UMIs. It was sorted CD3+CD56+NKG2C+, CD3+CD56+NKG2C- and CD3+CD56-NKG2C+ T cells that supplied the TCR beta repertoires. One of eight sequenced donors was HCMV-seronegative; the other seven were seropositive.

The sequence was collected from a man in his fifties or sixties who received an inactivated influenza vaccine. The chain employs TRBV27 and TRBJ2-1, with 9 nucleotides matching TRBD2. The sequencing here drew on CD4+ T cells sorted from PBMCs, taken about 13 days after vaccination. The CDR3 sequence is CASSLSAGGVYNEQFF. DNA for the CDR3: TGTGCCAGCAGTTTATCGGCGGGAGGGGTTTACAATGAGCAGTTCTTC.